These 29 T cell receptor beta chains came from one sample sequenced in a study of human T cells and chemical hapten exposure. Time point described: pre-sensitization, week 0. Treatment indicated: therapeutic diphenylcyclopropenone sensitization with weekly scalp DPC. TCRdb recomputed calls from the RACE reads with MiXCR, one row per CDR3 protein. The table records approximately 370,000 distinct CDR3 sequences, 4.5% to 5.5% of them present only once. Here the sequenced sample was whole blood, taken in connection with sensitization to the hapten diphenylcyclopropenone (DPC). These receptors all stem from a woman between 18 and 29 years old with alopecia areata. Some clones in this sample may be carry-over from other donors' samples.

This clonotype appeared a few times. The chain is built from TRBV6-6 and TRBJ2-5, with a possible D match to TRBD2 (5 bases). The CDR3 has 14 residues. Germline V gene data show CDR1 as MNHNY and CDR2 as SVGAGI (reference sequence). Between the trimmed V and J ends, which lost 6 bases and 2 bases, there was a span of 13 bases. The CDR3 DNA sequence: TGTGCCAGCAGCCCTTCACTAGGGCAAGAGACCCAGTACTTC. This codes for CASSPSLGQETQYF.

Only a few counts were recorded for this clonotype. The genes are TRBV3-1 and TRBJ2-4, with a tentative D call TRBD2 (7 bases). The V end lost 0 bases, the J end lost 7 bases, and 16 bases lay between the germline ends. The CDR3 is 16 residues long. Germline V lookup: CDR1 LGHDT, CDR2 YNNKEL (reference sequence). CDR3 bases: TGTGCCAGCAGCCAAGATATCCCGGGGGGCCTGAACATTCAGTACTTC. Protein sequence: CASSQDIPGGLNIQYF.

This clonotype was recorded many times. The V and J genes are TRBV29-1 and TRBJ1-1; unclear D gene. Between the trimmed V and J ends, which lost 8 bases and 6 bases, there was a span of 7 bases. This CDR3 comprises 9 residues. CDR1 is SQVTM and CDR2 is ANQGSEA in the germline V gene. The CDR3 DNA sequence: TGCAGCTATCTTCCTGAAGCTTTCTTT. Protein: CSYLPEAFF.

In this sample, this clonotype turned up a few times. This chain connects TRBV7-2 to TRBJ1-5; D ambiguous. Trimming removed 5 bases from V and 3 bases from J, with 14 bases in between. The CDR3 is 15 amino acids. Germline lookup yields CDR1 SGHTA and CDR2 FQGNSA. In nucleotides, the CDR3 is TGTGCCAGCAGCCGGACGGCCCAATTCAATCAGCCCCAGCATTTT. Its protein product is CASSRTAQFNQPQHF.

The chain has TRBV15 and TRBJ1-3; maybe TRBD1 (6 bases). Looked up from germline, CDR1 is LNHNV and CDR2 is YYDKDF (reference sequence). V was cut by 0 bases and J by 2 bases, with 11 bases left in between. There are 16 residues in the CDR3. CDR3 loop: CATSREQGWAGNTIYF. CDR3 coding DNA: TGTGCCACCAGCAGAGAACAGGGTTGGGCTGGAAACACCATATATTTT.

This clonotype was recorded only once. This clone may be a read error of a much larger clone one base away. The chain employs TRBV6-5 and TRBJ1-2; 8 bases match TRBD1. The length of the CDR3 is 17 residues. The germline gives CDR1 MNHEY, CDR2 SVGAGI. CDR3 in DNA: TGTACCAGCAGTCGCGGCAGGGGGCATCGTTCTGACTATGGCTACACCTTC. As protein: CTSSRGRGHRSDYGYTF.

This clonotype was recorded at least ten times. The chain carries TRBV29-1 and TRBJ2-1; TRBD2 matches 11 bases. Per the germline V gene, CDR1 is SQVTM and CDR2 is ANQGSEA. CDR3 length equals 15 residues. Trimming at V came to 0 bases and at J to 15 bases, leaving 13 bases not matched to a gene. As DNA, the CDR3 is TGCAGCGTTGAAGATCAGGCGGGACTAGCGGTCCTTCGGTTCTTC. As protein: CSVEDQAGLAVLRFF.

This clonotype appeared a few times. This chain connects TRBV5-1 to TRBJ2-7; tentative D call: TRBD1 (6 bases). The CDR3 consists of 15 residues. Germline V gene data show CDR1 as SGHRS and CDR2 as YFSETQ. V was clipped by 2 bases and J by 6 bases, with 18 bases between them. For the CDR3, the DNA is TGCGCCAGCAGCTTAAACTCCCTTTGGGGGCGCGAGCAGTACTTC. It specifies CASSLNSLWGREQYF. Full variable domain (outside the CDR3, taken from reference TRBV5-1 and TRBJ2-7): KAGVTQTPRYLIKTRGQQVTLSCSPISGHRSVSWYQQTPGQGLQFLFEYFSETQRNKGNFPGRFSGRQFSNSRSEMNVSTLELGDSALYLCASSLNSLWGREQYFGPGTRLTVT.

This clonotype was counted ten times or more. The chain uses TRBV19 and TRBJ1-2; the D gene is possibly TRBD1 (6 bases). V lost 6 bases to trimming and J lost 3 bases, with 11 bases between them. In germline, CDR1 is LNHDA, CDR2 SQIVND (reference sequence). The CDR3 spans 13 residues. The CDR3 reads CASRNRVDYGYTF. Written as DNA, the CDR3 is TGTGCCAGTAGGAACAGGGTTGACTATGGCTACACCTTC.

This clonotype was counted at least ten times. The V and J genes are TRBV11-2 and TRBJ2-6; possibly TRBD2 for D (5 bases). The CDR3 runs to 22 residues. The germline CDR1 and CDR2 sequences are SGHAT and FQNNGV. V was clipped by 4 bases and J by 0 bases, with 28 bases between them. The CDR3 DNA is TGTGCCAGCAGCTCCATCTCCCAAAGAGGACTCCAAGCACCCTCTGGGGCCAACGTCCTGACTTTC. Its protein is CASSSISQRGLQAPSGANVLTF.

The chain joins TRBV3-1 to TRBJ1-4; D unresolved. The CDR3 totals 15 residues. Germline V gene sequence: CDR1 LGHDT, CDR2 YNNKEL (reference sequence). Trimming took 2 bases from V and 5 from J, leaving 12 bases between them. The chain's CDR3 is CASSQIHQVNEKLFF. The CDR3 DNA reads TGTGCCAGCAGCCAAATCCACCAGGTCAATGAAAAACTGTTTTTT.

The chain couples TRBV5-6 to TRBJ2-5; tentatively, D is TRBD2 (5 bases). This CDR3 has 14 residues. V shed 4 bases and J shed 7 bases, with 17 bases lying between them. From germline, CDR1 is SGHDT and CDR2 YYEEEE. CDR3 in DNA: TGTGCCAGCAGCGACCGTTCGGGATGGTTGACCCAGTACTTC. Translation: CASSDRSGWLTQYF.

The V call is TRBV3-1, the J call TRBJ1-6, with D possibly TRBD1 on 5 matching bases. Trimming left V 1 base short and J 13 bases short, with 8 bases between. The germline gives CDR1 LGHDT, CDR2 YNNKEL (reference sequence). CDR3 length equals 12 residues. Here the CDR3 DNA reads TGTGCCAGCAGCCAAGGAGGGGAGCCCCTCCACTTT. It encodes CASSQGGEPLHF.

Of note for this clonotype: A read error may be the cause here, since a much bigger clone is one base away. The CDR3 here is CASSAGGATDTQYF. In nucleotides, the CDR3 is TGTGCCAGCAGTGCCGGGGGGGCCACAGATACGCAGTATTTT. The chain carries TRBV6-2 or TRBV6-3 and TRBJ2-3, with TRBD2 matching 8 bases. After removal of 5 bases from V and 2 bases from J, the junction contained 3 bases not matched to a gene. The length of the CDR3 is 14 residues. Germline lookup yields CDR1 MNHEY and CDR2 SVGEGT.

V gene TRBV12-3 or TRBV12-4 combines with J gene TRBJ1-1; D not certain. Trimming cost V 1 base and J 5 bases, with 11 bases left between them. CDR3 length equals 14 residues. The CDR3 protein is CASSLGVLQTEAFF. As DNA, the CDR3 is TGTGCCAGCAGTTTAGGGGTTCTACAGACTGAAGCTTTCTTT.

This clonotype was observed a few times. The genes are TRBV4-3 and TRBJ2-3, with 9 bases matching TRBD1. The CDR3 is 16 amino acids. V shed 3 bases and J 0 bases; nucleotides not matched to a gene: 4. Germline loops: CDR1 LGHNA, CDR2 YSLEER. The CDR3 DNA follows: TGCGCCAGCAGCCAGGGACAGGGCCCAAGCACAGATACGCAGTATTTT. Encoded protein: CASSQGQGPSTDTQYF.

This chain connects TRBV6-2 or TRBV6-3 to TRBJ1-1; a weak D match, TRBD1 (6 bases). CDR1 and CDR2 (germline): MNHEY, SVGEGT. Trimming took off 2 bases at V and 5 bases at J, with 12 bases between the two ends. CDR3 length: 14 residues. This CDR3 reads CASSYPQGRTEAFF. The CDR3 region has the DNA TGTGCCAGCAGTTACCCCCAGGGGCGGACTGAAGCTTTCTTT.

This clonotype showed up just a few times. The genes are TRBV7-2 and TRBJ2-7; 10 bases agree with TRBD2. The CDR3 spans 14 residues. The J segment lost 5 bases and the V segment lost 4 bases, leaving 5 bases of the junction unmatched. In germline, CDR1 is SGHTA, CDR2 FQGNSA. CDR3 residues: CASSSSGGAHEQYF. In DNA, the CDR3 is TGTGCCAGCAGCTCGAGCGGGGGGGCCCACGAGCAGTACTTC.

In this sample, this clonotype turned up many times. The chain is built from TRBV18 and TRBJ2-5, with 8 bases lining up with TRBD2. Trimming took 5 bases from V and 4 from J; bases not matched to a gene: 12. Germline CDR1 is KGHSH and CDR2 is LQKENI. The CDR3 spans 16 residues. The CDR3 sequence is CASSALGSGDGETQYF. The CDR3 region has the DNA TGTGCCAGCTCAGCCCTAGGTAGCGGGGATGGAGAGACCCAGTACTTC.

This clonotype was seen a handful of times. The CDR3 sequence is CASSFQDRGHEQFF. In DNA, the CDR3 is TGTGCCAGCAGCTTTCAGGACAGGGGCCATGAGCAGTTCTTC. This chain joins TRBV7-2 and TRBJ2-1, with 9 bases identical to TRBD1. V shed 3 bases, J shed 8 bases, and the junction held 5 bases outside the gene matches. The CDR3 loop spans 14 amino acids. Germline V gene lookup returns CDR1 SGHTA and CDR2 FQGNSA.

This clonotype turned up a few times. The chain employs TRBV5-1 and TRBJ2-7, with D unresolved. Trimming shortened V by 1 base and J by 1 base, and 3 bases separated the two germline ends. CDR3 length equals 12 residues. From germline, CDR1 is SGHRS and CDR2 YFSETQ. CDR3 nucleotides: TGCGCCAGCAGCTTGTTTTCCTACGAGCAGTACTTC. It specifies CASSLFSYEQYF.

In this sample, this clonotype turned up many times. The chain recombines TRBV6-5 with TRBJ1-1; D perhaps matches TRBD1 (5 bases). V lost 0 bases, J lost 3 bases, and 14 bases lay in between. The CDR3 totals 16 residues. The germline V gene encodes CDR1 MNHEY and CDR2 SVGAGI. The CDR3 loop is CASSYSSSGGDTEAFF. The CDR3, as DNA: TGTGCCAGCAGTTACTCGAGTTCCGGGGGGGACACTGAAGCTTTCTTT.

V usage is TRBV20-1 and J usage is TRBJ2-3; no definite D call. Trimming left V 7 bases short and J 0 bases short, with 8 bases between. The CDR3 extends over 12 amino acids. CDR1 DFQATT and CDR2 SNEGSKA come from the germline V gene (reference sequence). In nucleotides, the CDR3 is TGCAGTGGGGCGGACAGCACAGATACGCAGTATTTT. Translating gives CSGADSTDTQYF.

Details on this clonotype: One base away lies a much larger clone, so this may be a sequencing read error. CDR3 region: CASSPKGPSEGYAF. CDR3 DNA sequence: TGTGCCAGCAGCCCGAAGGGCCCCAGTGAGGGCTACGCCTTC. This rearrangement joins TRBV7-9 to TRBJ1-2, with D unresolved. The CDR3 contains 14 residues. CDR1 is SEHNR and CDR2 is FQNEAQ in the germline V gene (reference sequence). Together with reference TRBV7-9 and TRBJ1-2, the CDR3 gives the full variable domain: DTGVSQNPRHKITKRGQNVTFRCDPISEHNRLYWYRQTLGQGPEFLTYFQNEAQLEKSRLLSDRFSAERPKGSFSTLEIQRTEQGDSAMYLCASSPKGPSEGYAFGSGTRLTVV.

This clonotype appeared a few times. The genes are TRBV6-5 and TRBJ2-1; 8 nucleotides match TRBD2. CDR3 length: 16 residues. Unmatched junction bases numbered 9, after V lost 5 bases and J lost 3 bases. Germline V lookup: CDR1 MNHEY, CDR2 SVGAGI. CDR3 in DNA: TGTGCCAGCAGTCAGATTAGCGGGATTATCTACAATGAGCAGTTCTTC. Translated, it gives CASSQISGIIYNEQFF.

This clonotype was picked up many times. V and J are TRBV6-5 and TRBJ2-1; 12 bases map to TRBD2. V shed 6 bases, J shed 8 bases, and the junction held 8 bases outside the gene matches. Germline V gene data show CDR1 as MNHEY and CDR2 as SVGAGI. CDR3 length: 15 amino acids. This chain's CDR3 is CASRPLAGGRDEQFF. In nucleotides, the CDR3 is TGTGCCAGCAGACCCCTAGCGGGGGGGCGGGATGAGCAGTTCTTC.

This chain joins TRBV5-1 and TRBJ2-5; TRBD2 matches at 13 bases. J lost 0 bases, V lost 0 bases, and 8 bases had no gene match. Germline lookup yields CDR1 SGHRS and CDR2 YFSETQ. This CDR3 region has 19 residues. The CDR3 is CASSLAFFGLAGDQETQYF. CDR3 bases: TGCGCCAGCAGCTTGGCTTTTTTCGGACTAGCGGGGGACCAAGAGACCCAGTACTTC. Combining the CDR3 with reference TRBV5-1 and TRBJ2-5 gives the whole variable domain KAGVTQTPRYLIKTRGQQVTLSCSPISGHRSVSWYQQTPGQGLQFLFEYFSETQRNKGNFPGRFSGRQFSNSRSEMNVSTLELGDSALYLCASSLAFFGLAGDQETQYFGPGTRLLVL.

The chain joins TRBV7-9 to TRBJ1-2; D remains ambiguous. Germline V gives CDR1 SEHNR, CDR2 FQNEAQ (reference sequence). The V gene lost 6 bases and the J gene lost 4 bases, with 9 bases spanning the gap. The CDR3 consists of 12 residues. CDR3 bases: TGTGCCAGCAGAAAGAGCAGCTATGGCTACACCTTC. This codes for CASRKSSYGYTF.

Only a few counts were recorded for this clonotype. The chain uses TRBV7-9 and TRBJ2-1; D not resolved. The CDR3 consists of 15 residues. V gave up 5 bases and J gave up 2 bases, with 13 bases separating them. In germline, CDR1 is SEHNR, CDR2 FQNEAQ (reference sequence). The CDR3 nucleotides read TGTGCCAGCAGCCCCCTAGGTGACCCCTACAATGAGCAGTTCTTC. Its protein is CASSPLGDPYNEQFF.